The sequence of this T cell receptor (beta chain) was determined in a study of spatial heterogeneity in lung cancer (dated by TCRdb to about 2019). Turning to the overall study: The donors were about 65 patients from the lung TRACERx cohort who had early-stage, untreated non-small cell lung cancer. Follow-up PBMC samples were sequenced whenever the samples were available, and the median time to follow-up was around 2 years after resection. Beta-chain transcripts were consistently detected in greater numbers than alpha-chain transcripts, which likely reflected higher beta-chain transcript abundance. In the raw uncorrected reads, each unique combination of TCR and UMI appeared more than ten times on average. TCR alpha and beta repertoires were quantitatively compared across multiple tumor regions, matched nontumor lung and blood in non-small cell lung cancer. TCR repertoire features were related to nonsynonymous mutation counts determined by whole-exome sequencing of tumor tissue. Both alpha and beta chains were TCR-sequenced in 210 or so tumor regions, some 64 matched nontumor lung samples and some 50 PBMC samples obtained at surgery.

General study outcomes and caveats: Only around 14 patients were included in the comparisons of baseline and follow-up blood repertoires. Confirming at a functional level the hypothesis that regional TCRs recognize regional mutations was considered to require additional single-cell paired TCR alpha and beta sequencing. Ubiquitous expanded tumor TCRs were found in blood more often at tumor resection than at routine follow-up.

V loses 2 bases at its end and J loses 1 base; junction bases beyond the gene matches: 2. From the germline V gene, CDR1 is LGHNA and CDR2 is YSLEER. Counted from cysteine to phenylalanine, this CDR3 has 15 amino acids. The kept DNA is CDR3 alone, 45 bases in frame from the first base. Receptors were amplified or captured by 5' RACE. Sequenced on a NextSeq 500. In the TCR library protocol, a unique molecular identifier was attached to each TCR cDNA molecule so that PCR and sequencing errors could be corrected. The paper's data handling went like this. Decombinator tools were used for TCR identification, UMI-based error correction and CDR3 extraction. Expanded TCRs were defined as those above a frequency of 2 per 1,000, corresponding to the top 1% of the tumor frequency distribution. Renyi diversity was computed with the R vegan package after each repertoire had been subsampled 100 times to 5,000 TCRs. CDR3 similarity networks were built from amino acid triplet string-kernel similarity, connecting CDR3s with pairwise similarity above 0.82. In-frame beta chains were kept once TCRdb had trimmed the public reads at Q25 with fastp and called clones with MiXCR. For every CDR3 protein sequence, its rows merge into one entry that carries the most common genes and DNA. The V and J calls, along with clone size, are taken from TCRdb and not from the paper's own processing. Present in this sample are approximately 110,000 distinct CDR3 sequences, 11% of which were seen just once. The ten top clones hold roughly 24% of the sample.

Regarding this clonotype: It has no known antigen specificity. Base qualities are not provided; no much larger clone lies one nucleotide away.

This sample's time point label indicates: blood at routine non-recurrence follow-up after resection. For TCR sequencing, whole RNA was extracted from tumor and nontumor lung tissue, or from cryopreserved PBMC samples, and no cell sorting was done. Only patients with enough RNA available from two or more tumor regions were chosen for TCR sequencing. This receptor was taken from a female donor with early-stage non-small cell lung cancer. Specimen: PBMCs, collected at follow-up. The chain couples TRBV4-3 to TRBJ2-1; TRBD2 matches 7 bases in the middle. Read as DNA, the sequence is TGCGCCAGCAGCCAACAGGGAGGGTCCTACAATGAGCAGTTCTTC. The encoded protein is CASSQQGGSYNEQFF.